The rows below give T cell receptor beta chains drawn from one sample of a study of T-cell reconstitution after alpha-beta-depleted transplantation in children. Using its own MiXCR run on the PCR reads, TCRdb lists one record per CDR3 protein. The sample lists about 900,000 distinct CDR3 sequences, about 29% occurring once. Sequencing was performed on PBMCs, mostly from graft donor cells, taken 360 days after TCRalphabeta/CD19-depleted stem cell transplant. The receptor set was obtained from a boy under two years old who had a stem cell transplant for SCID, so the T cells may come from the graft donor. Both conserved end residues are part of each CDR3. Each record gives: J gene, clone size, V gene, D gene, CDR3 DNA, CDR3 protein. D genes are given only for firm matches. Not all rows give a size; the values are once, few, many and, for expanded clones, a class.

j_gene: TRBJ2-3; abundance: .; v_gene: TRBV7-9; d_gene: .; CDR3nt: TGTGCCAGCAGCTTAGGTGGCACGGGGTTGGATACGCAGTATTTT; CDR3aa: CASSLGGTGLDTQYF
j_gene: TRBJ2-2; abundance: few; v_gene: TRBV24-1; d_gene: TRBD2; CDR3nt: TGTGCCACCAGTCCTCCCCATAGCGGGGGAGTCGGGGACGGGGAGCTGTTTTTT; CDR3aa: CATSPPHSGGVGDGELFF
j_gene: TRBJ2-7; abundance: few; v_gene: TRBV7-9; d_gene: .; CDR3nt: TGTGCCAGCAGCTCGGGCCGGGACTTATACTACGAGCAGTACTTC; CDR3aa: CASSSGRDLYYEQYF
j_gene: TRBJ2-3; abundance: once; v_gene: TRBV18; d_gene: .; CDR3nt: TGTGCCAGCTCAACACAGGGCCACCTCAGCACAGATACGCAGTATTTT; CDR3aa: CASSTQGHLSTDTQYF
j_gene: TRBJ2-7; abundance: many; v_gene: TRBV27; d_gene: .; CDR3nt: TGTGCCAGCAGTACAGGTACCTCCTACGAGCAGTACTTC; CDR3aa: CASSTGTSYEQYF
j_gene: TRBJ2-7; abundance: .; v_gene: TRBV6-1; d_gene: .; CDR3nt: TGTGCCAGCAGGCCAGGGGACGTACCTACGAAGCAGTACTTC; CDR3aa: CASRPGDVPTKQYF
j_gene: TRBJ2-3; abundance: .; v_gene: TRBV27; d_gene: .; CDR3nt: TGTGCCAGCAGTTTTACTTCTAGCACAGATACGCAGTATTTT; CDR3aa: CASSFTSSTDTQYF
j_gene: TRBJ1-1; abundance: few; v_gene: TRBV5-1; d_gene: .; CDR3nt: TGCGCCAGCAGCTTGTATAGCCAGAACACTGAAGCTTTCTTT; CDR3aa: CASSLYSQNTEAFF
j_gene: TRBJ2-7; abundance: .; v_gene: TRBV6-1; d_gene: .; CDR3nt: TGTGCCAGCAGTGAATCCCCGGGACCCTACGAGCAGTACTTC; CDR3aa: CASSESPGPYEQYF
j_gene: TRBJ2-4; abundance: .; v_gene: TRBV7-9; d_gene: TRBD1; CDR3nt: TGTGCCAGCAGCTCGGCGGGACAGGGGGCGGACATTCAGTACTTC; CDR3aa: CASSSAGQGADIQYF
j_gene: TRBJ2-3; abundance: .; v_gene: TRBV10-2; d_gene: .; CDR3nt: TGCGCCAGCGGTCCTAGCCCAGATACGCAGTATTTT; CDR3aa: CASGPSPDTQYF
j_gene: TRBJ2-7; abundance: many; v_gene: TRBV9; d_gene: TRBD1; CDR3nt: TGTGCCAGCAGCGTAGAGGGGACAGGGGATCGCGAGCAGTACTTC; CDR3aa: CASSVEGTGDREQYF
j_gene: TRBJ1-1; abundance: once; v_gene: TRBV5-1; d_gene: TRBD1; CDR3nt: TGCGCCAGCAGCTCCAGACAGGGAAAGAGGACTGAAGCTTTCTTT; CDR3aa: CASSSRQGKRTEAFF
j_gene: TRBJ1-1; abundance: .; v_gene: TRBV5-1; d_gene: TRBD1; CDR3nt: TGCGCCAGCCGTTCAGGTACAGGGGAAGGACGTGGAGCTTTCTTT; CDR3aa: CASRSGTGEGRGAFF
j_gene: TRBJ1-1; abundance: .; v_gene: TRBV7-9; d_gene: .; CDR3nt: TGTGCCAGCAGCTTTGTGGACACTGGGACTGAAGCTTTCTTT; CDR3aa: CASSFVDTGTEAFF
j_gene: TRBJ2-5; abundance: few; v_gene: TRBV5-1; d_gene: .; CDR3nt: TGCGCCAGCAGCACGGCCGGGACGGGACAAGAGACCCAGTACTTC; CDR3aa: CASSTAGTGQETQYF
j_gene: TRBJ2-3; abundance: few; v_gene: TRBV3-1; d_gene: .; CDR3nt: TGTGCCAGCAGCCAAGTCACGGGGACTAGCACAGATACGCAGTATTTT; CDR3aa: CASSQVTGTSTDTQYF
j_gene: TRBJ2-2; abundance: once; v_gene: TRBV5-1; d_gene: TRBD1; CDR3nt: TGCGCCAGCAGGGGGGACAGGATGAACACCGGGGAGCTGTTTTTT; CDR3aa: CASRGDRMNTGELFF
j_gene: TRBJ2-3; abundance: few; v_gene: TRBV6-5; d_gene: .; CDR3nt: TGTGCCAGCAGTTACTCGGCTTACGAGCGGGCGTCCACAGATACGCAGTATTTT; CDR3aa: CASSYSAYERASTDTQYF
j_gene: TRBJ2-1; abundance: once; v_gene: TRBV7-9; d_gene: .; CDR3nt: TGTGCCAGCAGCTTGTTACAGAACTACAATAAGCAGTTCTTC; CDR3aa: CASSLLQNYNKQFF
j_gene: TRBJ2-1; abundance: .; v_gene: TRBV5-4; d_gene: .; CDR3nt: TGTGCCAGCAGCTTGGAGTCAGGGACCCCGGGGCAGTTCTTC; CDR3aa: CASSLESGTPGQFF
j_gene: TRBJ1-5; abundance: .; v_gene: TRBV11-2; d_gene: .; CDR3nt: TGTGCCAGCAGCTTCCTGTCATATTGGAATCAGCCCCAGCATTTT; CDR3aa: CASSFLSYWNQPQHF
j_gene: TRBJ2-2; abundance: .; v_gene: TRBV11-2; d_gene: .; CDR3nt: TGTGCCAGCAGCGAAGGGACTCGCACCGGGGAGCTGTTTTTT; CDR3aa: CASSEGTRTGELFF
j_gene: TRBJ2-1; abundance: many; v_gene: TRBV20-1; d_gene: .; CDR3nt: TGCAGTGCTCGGACAGACAGTGAGCAGTTCTTC; CDR3aa: CSARTDSEQFF
j_gene: TRBJ2-1; abundance: .; v_gene: TRBV12-3/TRBV12-4; d_gene: TRBD1; CDR3nt: TGTGCCAGCAGTTTACACAGGGGGAAGTACGACAATGAGCAGTTCTTC; CDR3aa: CASSLHRGKYDNEQFF
j_gene: TRBJ1-1; abundance: .; v_gene: TRBV28; d_gene: .; CDR3nt: TGTGCCAGCAGTTTCAGCCGGGGGGAAGCTTTCTTT; CDR3aa: CASSFSRGEAFF
j_gene: TRBJ2-5; abundance: .; v_gene: TRBV6-6; d_gene: .; CDR3nt: TGTGCCAGCATGGAGAAAGGTCCTTCTACCCAGTACTTC; CDR3aa: CASMEKGPSTQYF
j_gene: TRBJ1-1; abundance: .; v_gene: TRBV5-1; d_gene: .; CDR3nt: TGCGCCAGCAGCAACTCCGGGCGTCGGTTTAACACTGAAGCTTTCTTT; CDR3aa: CASSNSGRRFNTEAFF
j_gene: TRBJ2-2; abundance: few; v_gene: TRBV10-2; d_gene: .; CDR3nt: TGCGCCAGCAGTGAGGGAGGGGCGGCCGGGGAGCTGTTTTTT; CDR3aa: CASSEGGAAGELFF
j_gene: TRBJ2-7; abundance: .; v_gene: TRBV23-1; d_gene: .; CDR3nt: TGCGCCAGCAGTCAACCCACCACCGCTTTCGACGAGCAGTACTTC; CDR3aa: CASSQPTTAFDEQYF
j_gene: TRBJ1-5; abundance: few; v_gene: TRBV12-3/TRBV12-4; d_gene: TRBD1; CDR3nt: TGTGCCAGCAGGCACGCAGACAGGGGAGATCAGCCCCAGCATTTT; CDR3aa: CASRHADRGDQPQHF
j_gene: TRBJ2-1; abundance: few; v_gene: TRBV18; d_gene: TRBD1; CDR3nt: TGTGCCAGCTCACCACCGGGACAGGGGAGAGGTGAGCAGTTCTTC; CDR3aa: CASSPPGQGRGEQFF
j_gene: TRBJ2-1; abundance: few; v_gene: TRBV10-3; d_gene: TRBD1; CDR3nt: TGTGCCGCCCGAGCCGAGGACAGGTGGGAAGAGGATGAGCAGTTCTTC; CDR3aa: CAARAEDRWEEDEQFF
j_gene: TRBJ2-1; abundance: .; v_gene: TRBV28; d_gene: .; CDR3nt: TGTGCCAGCAGTCCTCACAGGGATGGTAACAATGAGCAGTTCTTC; CDR3aa: CASSPHRDGNNEQFF
j_gene: TRBJ1-2; abundance: many; v_gene: TRBV5-1; d_gene: TRBD1; CDR3nt: TGCGCCAGCAGCTGGACAGGGGATGCTGGCTACACCTTC; CDR3aa: CASSWTGDAGYTF
j_gene: TRBJ1-1; abundance: many; v_gene: TRBV15; d_gene: .; CDR3nt: TGTGCCACCAGCAGAGGTTGGGGCGCGGGAGAAGGCACTGAAGCTTTCTTT; CDR3aa: CATSRGWGAGEGTEAFF
j_gene: TRBJ2-5; abundance: few; v_gene: TRBV28; d_gene: TRBD1; CDR3nt: TGTGCCAGCGGGTTGACAGGGGGCGCGACTCAGACCCAGTACTTC; CDR3aa: CASGLTGGATQTQYF
j_gene: TRBJ2-5; abundance: .; v_gene: TRBV11-2; d_gene: TRBD1; CDR3nt: TGTGCCAGCATGCCCCCAGGGGGCCAAGAGACCCAGTACTTC; CDR3aa: CASMPPGGQETQYF
j_gene: TRBJ2-3; abundance: few; v_gene: TRBV6-1; d_gene: .; CDR3nt: TGTGCCAGCAGGGCTATGACAGGTAGCACAGATACGCAGTATTTT; CDR3aa: CASRAMTGSTDTQYF
j_gene: TRBJ2-5; abundance: .; v_gene: TRBV30; d_gene: .; CDR3nt: TGTGCCTGGGCGACAGTGGCGGAGACCCAGTACTTC; CDR3aa: CAWATVAETQYF
j_gene: TRBJ1-1; abundance: .; v_gene: TRBV29-1; d_gene: .; CDR3nt: TGCAGCGTTGCCCCCGACAGCTTGAACACTGAAGCTTTCTTT; CDR3aa: CSVAPDSLNTEAFF
j_gene: TRBJ2-3; abundance: .; v_gene: TRBV24-1; d_gene: TRBD2; CDR3nt: TGTGCCACCCGCGGGAGAAGAGATACGCAGTATTTT; CDR3aa: CATRGRRDTQYF